This TCR beta chain emerged from a study of CD8 T cells in ankylosing spondylitis. Findings of the study overall: What appeared characteristic of ankylosing spondylitis blood was a TCR beta motif of under 10 highly homologous variants.

Turning to this clonotype: What it recognizes is unknown.

The CDR3 is made up of 13 amino acids. Trimming left V 6 bases short and J 1 base short, with 7 bases between. TCRdb re-analysed the 5' RACE reads in MiXCR, keeping a single row per CDR3 protein. The data contain some 450,000 distinct CDR3 sequences, 17% of them singletons. The chain recombines TRBV12-3 or TRBV12-4 with TRBJ1-3, with TRBD1 as a possible D gene (5 bases). The sequenced sample was blood, either unsorted or a sorted T cell fraction (not recorded which). The receptor's source is a male donor with ankylosing spondylitis. For the CDR3, the DNA is TGTGCCAGCAGGACAGAGTCTGGAAACACCATATATTTT. Protein: CASRTESGNTIYF.